These 6 T cell receptor beta chains originate from one sample sequenced in a study of shared T cell receptors in the human thymus. The protocol was immunoSEQ multiplex PCR, while the TCRdb copy is restricted to in-frame clones and leaves out a portion. The sample yields approximately 580,000 clones, around 78% seen once. In addition, the sample was reused for a study of human thymus T cells.

Sequencing used thymocytes. The source of these receptors is a boy under three years old with a congenital heart defect.

J is TRBJ2-5 and V is TRBV5-4; a possible D gene is TRBD2 (5 bases). The germline CDR1 and CDR2 sequences are SGHNT and YYREEE (reference sequence). This CDR3 spans 18 amino acids. V lost 0 bases to trimming and J lost 1 base, with 19 bases between them. For the CDR3, the DNA is TGTGCCAGCAGCTTGGACATACTACACGGAGCGGTCCAAGAGACCCAGTACTTC. Encoded protein: CASSLDILHGAVQETQYF.

The CDR3 DNA sequence: TGTGCACACCATGGACAGGGGTATACTGAGCAGTTCTTC. It codes for CAHHGQGYTEQFF. The chain uses TRBV7-2 and TRBJ2-1, with 9 bases lining up with TRBD1. CDR1 and CDR2 from the germline V gene are SGHTA and FQGNSA. This CDR3 is 13 amino acids long.

This clone was found a few times. This chain links TRBV4-3 with TRBJ1-3, with 7 bases aligning to TRBD1. Germline CDR1 LGHNA, CDR2 YSLEER. This CDR3 contains 16 residues. Trimming cost V 4 bases and J 2 bases; bases outside gene matches: 8. CDR3 DNA sequence: TGCGCCAGCAGCCTACTGGCGACAGGGACTGGAAACACCATATATTTT. This codes for CASSLLATGTGNTIYF.

The chain combines TRBV27 with TRBJ2-3, with 11 bases that match TRBD2. The CDR3 length is 21 residues. Germline V gene lookup returns CDR1 MNHEY and CDR2 SMNVEV (reference sequence). V was pared by 10 bases and J by 0 bases, with 24 bases of the junction left unmatched. CDR3 protein: CATSGPKRRLAGPTSTDTQYF. CDR3 DNA: TGTGCCACTTCGGGCCCGAAAAGGAGACTAGCGGGACCAACTAGCACAGATACGCAGTATTTT.

The rearrangement uses TRBV4-3 and TRBJ2-7; possibly TRBD2 for D (6 bases). Germline CDR1 is LGHNA and CDR2 is YSLEER. The CDR3 sequence is 18 residues long. V dropped 0 bases and J dropped 2 bases, with 20 bases sitting between them. CDR3 residues: CASSQETILGGIAYEQYF. In DNA, the CDR3 is TGCGCCAGCAGCCAAGAAACTATCCTTGGGGGGATCGCCTACGAGCAGTACTTC.

The genes are TRBV14 and TRBJ1-2; D gene uncertain. The germline gives CDR1 SGHDN, CDR2 FVKESK. There are 14 residues in the CDR3. Deletions cut 4 bases from V and 1 base from J, with 10 bases between. CDR3 bases: TGTGCCAGCAGCCGCAGACACCTTAACTATGGCTACACCTTC. The encoded protein is CASSRRHLNYGYTF.